The next 17 T cell receptor beta chains were all read from a single sample in a study of spatial heterogeneity in lung cancer. Study results and caveats: Tumors with more nonsynonymous mutations had more expanded intratumoral alpha and beta TCRs.

As for time point: sample taken at primary tumor resection. MiXCR was run by TCRdb on the 5' RACE reads, yielding one entry per CDR3 protein. The sample lists about 14,000 distinct CDR3 sequences, around 4.7% occurring once. No antigens are known for them. Source: lung tumor tissue, taken at surgery. All receptors come from a female donor with early-stage non-small cell lung cancer.

This clonotype was detected ten times or more. The library was prepared for alpha chains; this beta chain is a stray read, so its frequency means little. The rearrangement uses TRBV6-5 and TRBJ1-1; no definite D call. In germline, CDR1 is MNHEY, CDR2 SVGAGI. There are 14 residues in the CDR3. Trimming took 0 bases from V and 1 from J, leaving 6 bases between them. The DNA for the CDR3 is TGTGCCAGCAGTTACTCGTTACAGAACACTGAAGCTTTCTTT. Protein product: CASSYSLQNTEAFF.

This clonotype was found many times. Found in a library prepared for alpha chains, this beta chain is an off-target read, and its abundance has little meaning. This chain links TRBV12-3 or TRBV12-4 with TRBJ2-1; 7 bases map to TRBD2. This CDR3 spans 13 amino acids. V gave up 6 bases and J gave up 10 bases; unmatched junction bases: 9. The CDR3 DNA reads as TGTGCCAGCAGCAGCGGGACCGTCCTGGAGCAGTTCTTC. This translates into CASSSGTVLEQFF.

This clonotype was counted at least ten times. Since the library was made to target alpha chains, this beta chain is a stray read and its abundance is not meaningful. The gene calls are TRBV3-1 and TRBJ2-3, with no clear D. Trimming took 4 bases from V and 6 from J, leaving 11 bases between them. Germline loops: CDR1 LGHDT, CDR2 YNNKEL (reference sequence). This CDR3 is 13 amino acids long. CDR3 nucleotides: TGTGCCAGCAGCCTGGGTCTTAGGGATACGCAGTATTTT. Translating it yields CASSLGLRDTQYF.

This clonotype appeared many times. For a library built for alpha chains, this beta chain is a stray read; little rests on its size. The V gene is TRBV6-5, the J gene TRBJ1-5; D gene ambiguous. The CDR3 runs 13 residues. The V end was cut by 5 bases, the J end by 4 bases, with 9 bases between. CDR1 is MNHEY and CDR2 is SVGAGI in the germline V gene. The CDR3 DNA is TGTGCCAGCAGTCCCAGAACGAATCAGCCCCAGCATTTT. Translating it yields CASSPRTNQPQHF.

There are many counts of this clonotype. Little can be read into the size of this beta chain, an off-target read in a library designed for alpha chains. The V call is TRBV12-3 or TRBV12-4, the J call TRBJ2-7; TRBD1 matches at 8 bases. J was trimmed by 4 bases and V by 6 bases; bases with no gene match: 5. CDR3 length: 13 residues. The DNA of the CDR3 is TGTGCCAGCAGCAAGACAGGGGTTTACGAGCAGTACTTC. It translates to CASSKTGVYEQYF.

This clonotype was seen at least ten times. Because the library targeted alpha chains, this beta chain is an off-target read whose size means little. J is TRBJ1-6 and V is TRBV3-1; 10 nucleotides agree with TRBD1. The CDR3 sequence is 16 residues long. CDR1 and CDR2 from the germline V gene are LGHDT and YNNKEL (reference sequence). V dropped 2 bases and J dropped 4; count of bases not matched to a gene: 2. CDR3 in amino acids: CASSQRDRGYNSPLHF. The CDR3 DNA is TGTGCCAGCAGCCAACGGGACAGGGGTTATAATTCACCCCTCCACTTT.

There are many counts of this clonotype. A library prepared for alpha chains yielded this beta chain as an off-target read; its size is of little meaning. The chain employs TRBV12-3 or TRBV12-4 and TRBJ1-2; D not certain. CDR3 length: 14 amino acids. V lost 4 bases to trimming and J lost 3 bases, with 12 bases between them. The CDR3: CASSYPGVDYGYTF. In nucleotides, the CDR3 is TGTGCCAGCAGTTACCCTGGGGTCGACTATGGCTACACCTTC.

This clonotype counts as medium-sized (0.01 to 0.1%). Found in a library prepared for alpha chains, this beta chain is an off-target read, and its abundance has little meaning. This chain joins TRBV7-2 and TRBJ2-3; 8 bases line up with TRBD1. Germline loops: CDR1 SGHTA, CDR2 FQGNSA. V shed 5 bases and J 5 bases; nucleotides not matched to a gene: 12. The CDR3 is 16 amino acids. Here the CDR3 reads CASSPLRQGAGDTQYF. Here the CDR3 DNA reads TGTGCCAGCAGCCCCCTACGGCAGGGGGCGGGAGATACGCAGTATTTT.

This clonotype was observed at least ten times. This beta chain is an off-target read within a library intended for alpha chains, so its frequency means little. V is TRBV6-5 and J is TRBJ2-5; perhaps D is TRBD1 or TRBD2 (5 bases each). V gave up 9 bases and J gave up 5 bases, with 7 bases separating them. Germline-derived CDR1 and CDR2 are MNHEY and SVGAGI. CDR3 length equals 10 residues. CDR3 DNA sequence: TGTGCCAGTTGGGGGGAGACCCAGTACTTC. Translating gives CASWGETQYF.

This clonotype rates as medium-sized. This beta chain lies outside the target of a library built for alpha chains; its clone size means little. The rearrangement uses TRBV6-6 and TRBJ2-2; D assignment may be TRBD1 or TRBD2 (7 bases each). Trimming took off 7 bases at V and 5 bases at J, with 17 bases between the two ends. The germline CDR1 and CDR2 sequences are MNHNY and SVGAGI (reference sequence). The CDR3 runs 15 residues. CDR3 protein: CASTQRQGGTGELFF. In DNA form, the CDR3 reads TGTGCCAGCACCCAACGGCAGGGGGGGACCGGGGAGCTGTTTTTT.

This clonotype was recorded at least ten times. Found in a library prepared for alpha chains, this beta chain is an off-target read, and its abundance has little meaning. The chain employs TRBV10-2 and TRBJ2-5, with a weak D call TRBD2 (7 bases). Germline V CDR1 and CDR2: WSHSY, SAAADI. V was trimmed by 6 bases and J by 5 bases, leaving 19 bases between them. The CDR3 totals 15 residues. CDR3 DNA sequence: TGCGCCAGCAGCGGGGGGTCAGGGGCGGGTGAGACCCAGTACTTC. Protein product: CASSGGSGAGETQYF.

A few counts support this clonotype. This beta chain is an off-target read within a library intended for alpha chains, so its frequency means little. The chain joins TRBV7-6 to TRBJ2-2; TRBD2 might be the D (5 bases). Trimming removed 3 bases from V and 4 bases from J, with 9 bases in between. CDR1 is SGHVS, CDR2 FNYEAQ, per germline. This CDR3 contains 14 residues. The CDR3 spells CASSFSEITGELFF. DNA for the CDR3: TGTGCCAGCAGCTTTAGCGAAATCACCGGGGAGCTGTTTTTT.

Turning to this clonotype: This beta chain represents an off-target read in a library built for alpha chains; its size is of limited meaning. The chain links TRBV4-3 to TRBJ2-3; weak D call: TRBD2 (6 bases). Germline CDR1 and CDR2: LGHNA and YSLEER. With 3 bases removed from V and 5 bases from J, the gap between germline ends came to 12 bases. This CDR3 comprises 14 residues. The CDR3 bases are TGCGCCAGCAGCCAGTTTGGGGGGATAGATACGCAGTATTTT. Its protein is CASSQFGGIDTQYF.

In this sample, this clonotype turned up many times. This beta chain appears as a stray read in a library generated for alpha chains; its size is not informative. The chain recombines TRBV6-1 with TRBJ1-5; TRBD1 is a possible D gene (5 bases). The CDR3 has 15 amino acids. Trimming removed 1 base at V and 3 bases at J, with 10 bases between. Germline assignment: CDR1 MNHNS and CDR2 SASEGT. The CDR3 sequence: CASSEGAGNNQPQHF. In DNA, the CDR3 is TGTGCCAGCAGTGAAGGGGCAGGGAACAATCAGCCCCAGCATTTT.

Ten or more counts support this clonotype. This beta chain represents an off-target read in a library built for alpha chains; its size is of limited meaning. The rearrangement links TRBV20-1 to TRBJ1-1, with a possible D match to TRBD1 (5 bases). The V end was cut by 3 bases, the J end by 2 bases, with 13 bases between. In germline, CDR1 is DFQATT, CDR2 SNEGSKA (reference sequence). The CDR3 is made up of 14 amino acids. The DNA of the CDR3 is TGCAGTGCTAGGCAGGGCCAATTAAACACTGAAGCTTTCTTT. Amino acids: CSARQGQLNTEAFF.

This clonotype was seen many times. Because the library targeted alpha chains, this beta chain is an off-target read whose size means little. The J gene is TRBJ2-1, the V gene TRBV2; TRBD2 matches 7 bases. The CDR3 is 14 residues long. J lost 1 base, V lost 6 bases, and 3 bases had no gene match. Germline CDR1 reads SNHLY; CDR2 reads FYNNEI. The CDR3 coding sequence is TGTGCCAGCAGGCGGGGGACGTCCTACAATGAGCAGTTCTTC. This codes for CASRRGTSYNEQFF.

This clonotype was observed a few times. This beta chain is a stray read from a library made for alpha chains; its abundance is not meaningful. The chain uses TRBV5-1 and TRBJ2-5; TRBD1 matches 10 bases. Germline loops: CDR1 SGHRS, CDR2 YFSETQ. V trimming: 7 bases; J trimming: 4 bases; junction bases outside the gene matches: 7. This CDR3 spans 14 amino acids. CDR3 in DNA: TGCGCCAGCTCCCGGACAGGGGGGACAGAGACCCAGTACTTC. The encoded protein is CASSRTGGTETQYF.